This section outlines one TCR beta chain sequence together with its context. What this receptor recognizes is not known. Base qualities were left out, and no much larger clone turns up one base away. The immunoSEQ Assay, a bias-controlled multiplex PCR, was used to amplify TCRbeta CDR3 regions from genomic DNA. The authors' analysis ran thus. Nucleated cell counts per sample were estimated from amplification of reference gene primers within the assay. To quantify the absolute abundance of each unique TCRbeta CDR3 rearrangement, sequence reads were collapsed and filtered. For each sample, productive Simpson clonality was calculated as the square root of Simpson's diversity index over productive rearrangements. Drawn from immuneACCESS, this table holds only the in-frame rearrangements with V and J called that TCRdb kept. Clones are partly lost; checked studies trace under half to an unresolved V gene and leave the rest unexplained. V, J and clone size are taken as reported in that table, and D and trimming were inferred from the DNA itself. In all, the sample holds about 270,000 clones, and over 75% of those were seen once. The leading ten clones occupy over 2% of the sample.

This entry belongs to a study of blood T cell repertoires in COVID-19 (dated by TCRdb to 2020 to 2022). With respect to the entire study: Samples covering the acute and convalescent phases of COVID-19 were provided by collaborators in the United States, Italy and Spain. Subjects who had been exposed to COVID-19, were actively infected with it, or had recovered from it provided the deeply sampled blood TCRbeta repertoires that made up the dataset. HLA class I and class II types, where available, came from metadata supplied by the sample provider rather than from assay-based typing. Nearly every sample came with metadata listing a de-identified subject ID, COVID-19 status, age in years and sex. Samples came from the ongoing ImmuneRACE study (first 160 participants) plus 1,254 subjects from 6 global collaborators. The prospective study material was composed of cDNA or gDNA derived from T cells, B-cell-depleted T cells, or PBMCs. The repertoires were made available in a free public database intended to serve as a resource for research on the immune response to SARS-CoV-2.

Points the paper makes about the study in general: The quantity of clinical and demographic metadata differed by source and by participant and was supplied without curation.

Looking up the germline V gene (reference sequence) yields CDR1 WNHNN and CDR2 SYGVQD. The CDR3 runs 14 residues from the cysteine to the phenylalanine. Only the CDR3 part of the read is kept: 42 bases, read in frame from the first base. After removal of 8 bases from V and 4 bases from J, the junction retains 8 bases not matched to a gene. In the prospective study, participants were about 18 to 90 years old, resided in about two dozen geographic areas of the United States, and were enrolled through a virtual design. In the prospective study, cohorts were assigned on the basis of participant-reported clinical history obtained from a screening survey and a study questionnaire. ImmuneRACE Cohort 3 recovered participants were defined by two consecutive negative NP/OP PCR tests, healthcare professional clearance, or symptom resolution. Mobile phlebotomists in the prospective study collected whole blood, serum and a nasopharyngeal or oropharyngeal swab from every participant. Additional blood draws and questionnaires over an approximately two-month period could optionally be provided by prospective study participants. Before DNA extraction, blood samples from the prospective study were shipped at room temperature or frozen.

Specimen: PBMCs or T cells enriched from blood (not recorded which). The chain is assembled from TRBV10-1 and TRBJ1-1, and TRBD1 aligns with 9 junction nucleotides. This TCR was recovered from a woman between 18 and 29 years old who had recovered from COVID-19. The base sequence is TGCGCCAGCCCCAGGGACAGGGTAGGCACTGAAGCTTTCTTT. Its protein product is CASPRDRVGTEAFF.